Reported below is one TCR beta chain. These data are taken from a study of blood T cell repertoires in COVID-19. The germline V gene encodes CDR1 MGHDK and CDR2 SYGVNS. V shed 5 bases and J shed 8 bases, with 14 bases lying between them. The CDR3 loop spans 13 amino acids. Authors' analysis steps: Reference gene primers were amplified, and this amplification served to estimate nucleated cell counts. Using immunoSEQ multiplex PCR, the repertoire was profiled, and TCRdb retains in-frame clones only, with some absent. V and J calls and clone size are given by that table; D and trimming were obtained from the DNA. The table includes approximately 220,000 clones, approximately 88% detected once.

The sequenced material came from peripheral blood. The receptor was isolated from a man aged 40-50 years with acute or convalescent COVID-19. The chain employs TRBV25-1 and TRBJ2-3, with D hard to call. The CDR3 spells CASSTRISPTQYF. CDR3 bases: TGTGCCAGCAGTACAAGAATCAGTCCTACGCAGTATTTT.